What follows are 31 T cell receptor beta chains derived from one specimen sequenced in a study of Graves' ophthalmopathy and Graves' hyperthyroidism. Amplifying from RNA transcripts, the study obtained TCR beta CDR3 regions. Scientists carried out first-round RT-PCR using HTBI primers and then a second-round multiplex PCR. TCRdb called the multiplex PCR reads again in MiXCR, with one record for every CDR3 protein. The sample lists 650,000 to 900,000 distinct CDR3 sequences, 40% seen once, with less than 55% in the top ten. Sequencing was carried out using peripheral blood. All receptors come from an adult man with Graves' ophthalmopathy.

This clonotype was recorded many times. The CDR3 nucleotides are TGTGCCATCAGTGACGGTGGAGGGAATCAGCCCCAGCATTTT. Translation: CAISDGGGNQPQHF. The rearrangement uses TRBV10-3 and TRBJ1-5; D is uncertain. This CDR3 spans 14 amino acids. Germline CDR1 reads ENHRY; CDR2 reads SYGVKD. Deletions cut 3 bases from V and 4 bases from J, with 10 bases between.

V is TRBV4-1 and J is TRBJ1-1, with D unresolved. With 4 bases removed from V and 4 bases from J, the gap between germline ends came to 13 bases. The CDR3 is 14 amino acids. The V gene's germline CDR1 is MGHRA and CDR2 YSYEKL. The CDR3 reads CASSLGSSITEAFF. The CDR3 DNA follows: TGCGCCAGCAGCCTCGGGAGTTCGATCACTGAAGCTTTCTTT.

The chain recombines TRBV19 with TRBJ1-6; D perhaps matches TRBD1 (5 bases). This CDR3 region has 14 residues. Per germline, CDR1 LNHDA and CDR2 SQIVND (reference sequence). V lost 0 bases to trimming and J lost 13 bases, with 13 bases between them. CDR3 amino acids: CASSIEGVDQPLHF. The CDR3 nucleotides read TGTGCCAGTAGTATAGAGGGGGTAGACCAGCCCCTCCACTTT. Drawing the rest from reference TRBV19 and TRBJ1-6, the complete variable domain is DGGITQSPKYLFRKEGQNVTLSCEQNLNHDAMYWYRQDPGQGLRLIYYSQIVNDFQKGDIAEGYSVSREKKESFPLTVTSAQKNPTAFYLCASSIEGVDQPLHFGNGTRLTVT.

The chain is built from TRBV10-3 and TRBJ1-1, with TRBD1 as a possible D gene (5 bases). V was pared by 3 bases and J by 5 bases, with 16 bases between. CDR1 and CDR2 from the germline V gene are ENHRY and SYGVKD. The CDR3 consists of 15 residues. CDR3 DNA sequence: TGTGCCATCAGTGAAACTAGCGGGGGTTCTACTGAAGCTTTCTTT. Translation: CAISETSGGSTEAFF.

This clonotype was picked up a small number of times. The genes are TRBV5-1 and TRBJ1-1, with TRBD1 matching 8 bases. The germline V gene encodes CDR1 SGHRS and CDR2 YFSETQ. CDR3 length: 14 residues. Losses at the gene ends were 4 bases for V and 5 bases for J; bases not matched to a gene: 7. The DNA of the CDR3 is TGCGCCAGCAGCACCGGACAGGGTTCGACTGAAGCTTTCTTT. It codes for CASSTGQGSTEAFF.

This clonotype appeared a few times. This chain links TRBV12-3 or TRBV12-4 with TRBJ1-1; TRBD1 is a possible D gene (6 bases). This CDR3 is 14 amino acids long. The V and J ends lost 5 bases and 4 bases respectively, with 14 bases between them. The chain's CDR3 is CASSDTGFTTEAFF. CDR3 in DNA: TGTGCCAGCAGTGACACAGGGTTTACCACTGAAGCTTTCTTT.

The chain employs TRBV12-3 or TRBV12-4 and TRBJ1-6, with D possibly being TRBD1 (5 bases). The CDR3 runs to 17 residues. The V and J ends lost 3 bases and 0 bases respectively, with 12 bases between them. The CDR3, as DNA: TGTGCCAGCAGTTTGTCGCCAGGGAGCTCCTATAATTCACCCCTCCACTTT. Amino acids: CASSLSPGSSYNSPLHF.

Ten or more counts support this clonotype. This chain joins TRBV29-1 and TRBJ1-1; 9 bases match TRBD1. After removal of 6 bases from V and 14 bases from J, the junction contained 13 bases not matched to a gene. The germline CDR1 and CDR2 sequences are SQVTM and ANQGSEA. This CDR3 spans 12 amino acids. CDR3 coding DNA: TGCAGCGTCCCTTCGACCGGGACAGGGCTGTTCTTT. This sequence encodes CSVPSTGTGLFF. Based on the CDR3 plus reference TRBV29-1 and TRBJ1-1, the full variable domain is SAVISQKPSRDICQRGTSLTIQCQVDSQVTMMFWYRQQPGQSLTLIATANQGSEATYESGFVIDKFPISRPNLTFSTLTVSNMSPEDSSIYLCSVPSTGTGLFFGQGTRLTVV.

This rearrangement joins TRBV24-1 to TRBJ2-7, with TRBD1 as a possible D gene (5 bases). The CDR3 has 15 amino acids. The germline V and J ends were trimmed by 5 bases and 6 bases, with 19 bases remaining between them. From germline, CDR1 is KGHDR and CDR2 SFDVKD. The CDR3 sequence: CATSAREALQGEQYF. CDR3 bases: TGTGCCACCAGTGCTAGGGAAGCCCTCCAGGGCGAGCAGTACTTC.

The chain is built from TRBV10-3 and TRBJ2-7; the match to TRBD1 covers 9 bases. The CDR3 length is 15 residues. V lost 10 bases to trimming and J lost 5 bases; unmatched junction nucleotides: 15. Germline CDR1 ENHRY, CDR2 SYGVKD. In nucleotides, the CDR3 is TGTGCCAGCAGCAAACAGGGGGCGAAAGTTCACGAGCAGTACTTC. Its protein is CASSKQGAKVHEQYF.

This clonotype was recorded a few times. The chain carries TRBV5-1 and TRBJ2-5, with unresolved D. Trimming pared 4 bases from V and 5 bases from J, leaving 15 bases between. The germline gives CDR1 SGHRS, CDR2 YFSETQ. CDR3 length: 14 amino acids. The CDR3 DNA follows: TGCGCCAGCAGCGCAGGCCTCAGTGGGGAGACCCAGTACTTC. Translation gives CASSAGLSGETQYF.

This clonotype occurred once. The rearrangement links TRBV20-1 to TRBJ2-7; perhaps TRBD1 as D (7 bases). CDR1 and CDR2 from the germline V gene are DFQATT and SNEGSKA (reference sequence). V gave up 2 bases and J gave up 2 bases, with 16 bases separating them. This CDR3 is 15 amino acids long. CDR3 coding DNA: TGCAGTGCTAGATCGCGGGACAGAGTGACCTACGAGCAGTACTTC. Its translation: CSARSRDRVTYEQYF.

The table lists this clonotype with many counts. The rearrangement joins TRBV7-2 to TRBJ1-2, with TRBD1 matching over 8 bases. Germline CDR1 is SGHTA and CDR2 is FQGNSA. The V gene end was trimmed by 1 base and the J gene end by 7 bases; junction bases not matched to a gene: 5. The CDR3 has 14 residues. For the CDR3, the DNA is TGTGCCAGCAGCTTAGGGCCAGGGGGCGGTGGCTACACCTTC. As protein: CASSLGPGGGGYTF.

This clonotype was counted once. Being one base from a much bigger clone, this may be a read error. The chain joins TRBV24-1 to TRBJ1-5; TRBD1 might be the D (5 bases). V gave up 12 bases and J gave up 6 bases, with 23 bases separating them. CDR1 is KGHDR, CDR2 SFDVKD, per germline. CDR3 length equals 15 residues. CDR3 in DNA: TGTGCCGGCAGTGCGGGGCGCCATGCGGTTCAGCCCCAGCATTTT. It yields the protein CAGSAGRHAVQPQHF.

As regards this clonotype: A much larger clone is a single base away; this may be a read error. The V call is TRBV12-3 or TRBV12-4, the J call TRBJ2-5; D is unresolved. Trimming cost V 6 bases and J 4 bases, with 6 bases left between them. The CDR3 is 11 amino acids. The CDR3 here is CASSHAETQYF. The CDR3 DNA reads TGTGCCAGCAGCCACGCAGAGACCCAGTACTTC.

This clonotype was found a few times. The J gene is TRBJ1-2, the V gene TRBV7-8; D is perhaps TRBD1 (5 bases). The CDR3 runs to 19 residues. V lost 1 base to trimming and J lost 2 bases, with 23 bases between them. Germline V CDR1 and CDR2: SGHVS, FQNEAQ. CDR3 amino acids: CASSLGGGGIPRPNYGYTF. The CDR3 DNA reads TGTGCCAGCAGCTTAGGGGGTGGGGGGATCCCAAGGCCCAACTATGGCTACACCTTC.

The table lists this clonotype with a few counts. The genes are TRBV9 and TRBJ2-2; D is possibly TRBD1 (5 bases). CDR1 is SGDLS, CDR2 YYNGEE, per germline. The CDR3 covers 15 residues. The V end lost 2 bases, the J end lost 5 bases, and 13 bases lay between the germline ends. DNA of the CDR3: TGTGCCAGCAGCGTCGGGCCAGGGATAACCGGGGAGCTGTTTTTT. It is translated as CASSVGPGITGELFF.

At least ten counts were recorded for this clonotype. CDR3 in amino acids: CASSHFDRSYGYTF. The CDR3 DNA follows: TGTGCCAGCAGCCACTTTGACAGGTCCTATGGCTACACCTTC. The chain employs TRBV7-2 and TRBJ1-2, with D possibly TRBD1 on 6 matching bases. V was trimmed by 5 bases and J by 4 bases, leaving 14 bases between them. The germline CDR1 and CDR2 sequences are SGHTA and FQGNSA. The length of the CDR3 is 14 residues.

The chain combines TRBV7-9 with TRBJ1-3; possibly TRBD1 for D (6 bases). Between the trimmed V and J ends, which lost 5 bases and 1 base, there was a span of 15 bases. Germline V CDR1 and CDR2: SEHNR, FQNEAQ (reference sequence). CDR3 size: 16 residues. The CDR3 sequence is CASSRRGGASGNTIYF. The DNA for the CDR3 is TGTGCCAGCAGCCGGCGGGGGGGCGCGTCTGGAAACACCATATATTTT.

This clonotype was seen at least ten times. The chain recombines TRBV9 with TRBJ1-1, with 8 positions matching TRBD1. The CDR3 consists of 12 residues. In germline, CDR1 is SGDLS, CDR2 YYNGEE. V gave up 5 bases and J gave up 7 bases; unmatched junction bases: 4. This CDR3 reads CASSGTGVEAFF. The CDR3 nucleotides are TGTGCCAGCAGTGGGACAGGCGTTGAAGCTTTCTTT.

About this clonotype: A much larger clonotype is one base distant, so this may be a read error. J is TRBJ1-5 and V is TRBV15; weak D call: TRBD1 (6 bases). Germline-derived CDR1 and CDR2 are LNHNV and YYDKDF (reference sequence). There are 15 residues in the CDR3. The CDR3 sequence: CVTSRRGLVDQPQHF. The CDR3 nucleotides are TGTGTCACCAGCAGACGGGGGCTCGTCGATCAGCCCCAGCATTTT.

The V and J genes are TRBV20-1 and TRBJ2-5; TRBD1 or TRBD2 may be the D gene (5 bases each). V was clipped by 6 bases and J by 1 base, with 9 bases between them. The CDR3 covers 12 residues. From germline, CDR1 is DFQATT and CDR2 SNEGSKA (reference sequence). DNA of the CDR3: TGCAGTGCCGAGGGGACCCAAGAGACCCAGTACTTC. It translates to CSAEGTQETQYF.

This clonotype showed up many times. V and J are TRBV19 and TRBJ2-7; a weak D match, TRBD2 (5 bases). Germline values: CDR1 LNHDA, CDR2 SQIVND (reference sequence). This CDR3 spans 14 amino acids. V was clipped by 4 bases and J by 1 base, with 11 bases between them. CDR3: CASSTRTGSYEQYF. The CDR3 nucleotides are TGTGCCAGTAGTACCCGGACTGGATCCTACGAGCAGTACTTC.

V usage is TRBV10-3 and J usage is TRBJ2-3; 8 nucleotides line up with TRBD2. The CDR3 loop spans 18 amino acids. J was trimmed by 3 bases and V by 3 bases; bases with no gene match: 14. Germline CDR1 ENHRY, CDR2 SYGVKD. The CDR3 loop is CAISDSPGLAEITDTQYF. The DNA of the CDR3 is TGTGCCATCAGTGATTCGCCCGGACTAGCAGAAATAACAGATACGCAGTATTTT.

CDR3 residues: CARGDGYTF. The CDR3 region has the DNA TGTGCTAGAGGGGATGGCTACACCTTC. The chain recombines TRBV25-1 with TRBJ1-2; tentative D call: TRBD1 (5 bases). The germline CDR1 and CDR2 sequences are MGHDK and SYGVNS. This CDR3 region has 9 residues.

At least ten counts were recorded for this clonotype. V is TRBV29-1 and J is TRBJ1-2, with a tentative D call TRBD1 (6 bases). This CDR3 spans 14 amino acids. CDR1 and CDR2 from the germline V gene are SQVTM and ANQGSEA. Trimming stripped 1 base from V and 2 bases from J, with 11 bases between. The CDR3 sequence is CSVEGRQDNYGYTF. Written as DNA, the CDR3 is TGCAGCGTTGAAGGTCGACAGGACAACTATGGCTACACCTTC.

The chain couples TRBV7-8 to TRBJ2-3; 7 bases fit TRBD1. The ends lost 1 base at V and 2 bases at J; junction bases unmatched: 6. This CDR3 is built from 16 residues. Germline V CDR1 and CDR2: SGHVS, FQNEAQ. DNA for the CDR3: TGTGCCAGCAGCTTAGGGACAGGACTCCTCACAGATACGCAGTATTTT. Protein product: CASSLGTGLLTDTQYF.

This clonotype was counted a few times. The rearrangement links TRBV7-4 to TRBJ1-1; D ambiguous. Germline assignment: CDR1 SGHVT and CDR2 SQSDAQ. The CDR3 totals 16 residues. Trimming stripped 0 bases from V and 1 base from J, with 12 bases between. The CDR3 DNA reads as TGTGCCAGCAGCTTAGCGTGCGGCCTGGGGAACACTGAAGCTTTCTTT. Residues: CASSLACGLGNTEAFF.

This clonotype showed up just a few times. The V call is TRBV20-1, the J call TRBJ1-1; 9 nucleotides align to TRBD1. The CDR3 has 13 residues. Unmatched junction bases numbered 5, after V lost 3 bases and J lost 6 bases. Germline CDR1 reads DFQATT; CDR2 reads SNEGSKA (reference sequence). CDR3 bases: TGCAGTGCTAGGGGACAGGGTGGCCCTGAAGCTTTCTTT. Translated: CSARGQGGPEAFF.

The gene calls are TRBV7-2 and TRBJ2-6; D perhaps matches TRBD2 (7 bases). The CDR3 consists of 18 residues. Trimming pared 6 bases from V and 0 bases from J, leaving 18 bases between. CDR1 and CDR2 from the germline V gene are SGHTA and FQGNSA. The CDR3 coding sequence is TGTGCCAGCAGGTCCACGGGGGGCCCTCCCTCTGGGGCCAACGTCCTGACTTTC. It yields the protein CASRSTGGPPSGANVLTF. The full variable domain, completed using reference TRBV7-2 and TRBJ2-6, is GAGVSQSPSNKVTEKGKDVELRCDPISGHTALYWYRQSLGQGLEFLIYFQGNSAPDKSGLPSDRFSAERTGGSVSTLTIQRTQQEDSAVYLCASRSTGGPPSGANVLTFGAGSRLTVL.

This chain uses TRBV11-2 with TRBJ1-6; 7 bases line up with TRBD1. V shed 5 bases and J 4 bases; nucleotides not matched to a gene: 5. Germline V gives CDR1 SGHAT, CDR2 FQNNGV. The CDR3 consists of 15 residues. This CDR3 is CASSTTGQYNSPLHF. The CDR3 nucleotides read TGTGCCAGCAGCACGACGGGACAGTATAATTCACCCCTCCACTTT.